This entry describes one T cell receptor (beta chain). This clonotype qualifies as medium-sized (0.01 to 0.1%). It has no known antigen specificity. No quality values exist for individual bases; no much larger clone is one base distant. cDNA synthesis used template-switch 5'RACE with a primer carrying a 10-nucleotide random unique molecular identifier tagging each TCR transcript. Every sequencing run yielded over 160 million TCR-beta sequences covering 15-18 subjects. The RNeasy kit was used to extract total RNA. Using the KAPA Real-time Library Amplification kit, TCR-beta VDJ regions were amplified with primers for the TCR constant region and the 5'RACE anchor. Sample indexes and Illumina adaptors were added in a first PCR, after which library yield was increased in a second PCR. After Ampure bead purification, the TCR product of roughly 650 bp was size-selected on a 2% E-gel SizeSelection system. Before pooling, library quality was checked on a Bioanalyzer, concentration was measured with Qubit, and libraries were quantified with the Kapa Library Quantification kit. An Illumina HiSeq 2500 sequenced the libraries paired-end 2 x 150 bp. To increase sequence diversity, roughly 25-31% phiX was spiked into each library pool. In the source study's methods: The quality-filtered reads were processed with the UMI-based MiGEC pipeline, whose error correction step removed more than 80% of the raw TCR sequences. IMGT germline references were used for alignment of VDJ genes, and clonotypes were defined by a unique CDR3 amino acid sequence together with V-J genes. VDJtools evaluated clonal expansion, Shannon diversity and CDR3 relatedness (CalcPairwiseDistances, ClusterSamples); CLCbio workbench built phylogenetic trees. Using coefficient-of-variation modelling across technical triplicates, the study counted a clone as expanded if it had at least 8 unique UMIs. TCRdb handled the public reads itself, with Q25 trimming in fastp and clone calling in MiXCR, and kept productive beta chains. Identical CDR3 proteins give one entry, which carries the most common genes and DNA. The V and J calls shown here were made by TCRdb, not taken from the authors' results. Across this sample there are some 4,500 distinct CDR3 sequences, with more than 20% seen only once. 44% of the sample goes to the ten largest clones.

Germline trimming: 7 bases from V, 6 bases from J; junction bases outside gene matches: 0. The CDR3 contains 12 residues, cysteine and phenylalanine counted. CDR3 DNA is the only sequence kept; it has 36 bases, read in frame from the first base. CDR1 SGHRS and CDR2 YFSETQ are derived from the germline V gene. These data originate in a study of neurological immune-mediated disorders (dated by TCRdb to the late 2010s). Study-level background: Peripheral blood TCR-beta repertoires from HTLV-I-associated myelopathy (HAM/TSP) patients, multiple sclerosis patients and healthy controls were compared by UMI-based sequencing. Alongside PBMC samples, the set of around 99 TCR-beta libraries contained longitudinal samples, technical triplicates, and paired CD4+ and CD8+ T-cell subsets that had been sorted. The cohort was made up of 60 to 75 subjects, consisting of roughly 15 HAM/TSP patients, 35 or so multiple sclerosis patients and approximately 20 healthy controls. The full study reports these points: No identical CDR3 amino acid sequences were shared among expanded clones across subjects, suggesting private TCR-beta repertoires in all groups. TCR clonal expansion was greatest in HAM/TSP patients and smallest in MS patients, who ranked below even healthy controls.

For sorted-subset TCR libraries, about a million sorted CD4+ or CD8+ T cells were used. Peripheral blood was subjected to Ficoll-Hypaque density gradient centrifugation to isolate PBMCs, which were then cryopreserved in liquid nitrogen. The study also sequenced paired sorted CD4+ and CD8+ subsets from healthy controls, HAM/TSP patients and MS patients. Input material: CD8+ T cells from blood. The chain is encoded by TRBV5-1 joined to TRBJ2-1; 11 bases in the middle match TRBD2. The source of this sequence is a woman aged 60-75 years with HTLV-1-associated myelopathy (HAM/TSP). The CDR3 protein: CASGTSGNEQFF. In nucleotide form, the sequence is TGCGCCAGCGGGACTAGCGGCAATGAGCAGTTCTTC.